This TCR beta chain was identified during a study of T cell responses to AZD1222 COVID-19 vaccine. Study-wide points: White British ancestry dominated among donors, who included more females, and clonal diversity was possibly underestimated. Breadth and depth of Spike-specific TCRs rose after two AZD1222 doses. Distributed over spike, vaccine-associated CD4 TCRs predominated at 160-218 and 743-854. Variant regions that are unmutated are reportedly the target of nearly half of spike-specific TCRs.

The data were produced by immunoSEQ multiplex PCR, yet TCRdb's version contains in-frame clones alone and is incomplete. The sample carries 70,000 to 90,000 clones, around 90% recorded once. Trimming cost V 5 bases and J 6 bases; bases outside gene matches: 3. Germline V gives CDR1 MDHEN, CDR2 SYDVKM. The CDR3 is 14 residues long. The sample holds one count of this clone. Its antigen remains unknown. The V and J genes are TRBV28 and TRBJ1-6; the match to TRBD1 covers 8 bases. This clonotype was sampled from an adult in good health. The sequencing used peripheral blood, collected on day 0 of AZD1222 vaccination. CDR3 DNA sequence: TGTGCCAGCAGTCGCGGACAGGGTAATTCACCCCTCCACTTT. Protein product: CASSRGQGNSPLHF. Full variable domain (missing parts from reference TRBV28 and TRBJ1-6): DVKVTQSSRYLVKRTGEKVFLECVQDMDHENMFWYRQDPGLGLRLIYFSYDVKMKEKGDIPEGYSVSREKKERFSLILESASTNQTSMYLCASSRGQGNSPLHFGNGTRLTVT.